This is a list of T cell receptor beta chains from one sample in a study of T cell responses to AZD1222 COVID-19 vaccine. Clones were read by immunoSEQ multiplex PCR, and TCRdb kept only the in-frame ones, dropping some. Of more than 80,000 clones in the sample, approximately 86% were seen once. Sequenced here: peripheral blood, sampled on day 0 of AZD1222 vaccination. All receptors derive from an adult in good health. Each CDR3 is given with its conserved first and last residue. Fields, in order: J gene, V gene, CDR3 protein.

J gene: TRBJ2-2
V gene: TRBV12-3/TRBV12-4
CDR3 protein: CASSSLAPGELFF

J gene: TRBJ2-1
V gene: TRBV15
CDR3 protein: CATSRDYGGLNNEQFF

J gene: TRBJ1-5
V gene: TRBV9
CDR3 protein: CASSVKDSNQPQHF

J gene: TRBJ2-7
V gene: TRBV18
CDR3 protein: CASSLLGQVYEQYF

J gene: TRBJ2-2
V gene: TRBV5-1
CDR3 protein: CASSQGYSAGELFF

J gene: TRBJ2-5
V gene: TRBV4-1
CDR3 protein: CASSQGRGEETQYF

J gene: TRBJ2-3
V gene: TRBV5-4
CDR3 protein: CASSLEGTDTQYF

J gene: TRBJ2-7
V gene: TRBV27
CDR3 protein: CASSYRGAYEQYF

J gene: TRBJ2-1
V gene: TRBV5-8
CDR3 protein: CASSSYRGTYNEQFF

J gene: TRBJ2-3
V gene: TRBV28
CDR3 protein: CASTPTDSTDTQYF

J gene: TRBJ2-1
V gene: TRBV4-3
CDR3 protein: CASSHSRDREQFF

J gene: TRBJ1-5
V gene: TRBV19
CDR3 protein: CASSIPQPQHF

J gene: TRBJ2-3
V gene: TRBV11-3
CDR3 protein: CASSNSADTQYF

J gene: TRBJ1-1
V gene: TRBV27
CDR3 protein: CASSPLDRVRRNTEAFF

J gene: TRBJ1-1
V gene: TRBV19
CDR3 protein: CASRGRGNLREAFF

J gene: TRBJ2-7
V gene: TRBV29-1
CDR3 protein: CSVEARGYEQYF

J gene: TRBJ1-4
V gene: TRBV2
CDR3 protein: CASATGLVSTNEKLFF

J gene: TRBJ2-1
V gene: TRBV19
CDR3 protein: CASSIVLGQGAYNEQFF

J gene: TRBJ1-2
V gene: TRBV5-1
CDR3 protein: CASSYQSGEVEGYTF

J gene: TRBJ1-5
V gene: TRBV5-8
CDR3 protein: CASSSGRLVNQPQHF

J gene: TRBJ1-1
V gene: TRBV7-9
CDR3 protein: CASIGGAGTEAFF

J gene: TRBJ2-1
V gene: TRBV6-6
CDR3 protein: CASSQPGTNNEQFF

J gene: TRBJ1-5
V gene: TRBV6-1
CDR3 protein: CASSEELRGRNQPQHF

J gene: TRBJ2-5
V gene: TRBV6-5
CDR3 protein: CASSYSNLGETQYF

J gene: TRBJ2-5
V gene: TRBV9
CDR3 protein: CASSVDGSGQETQYF

J gene: TRBJ2-1
V gene: TRBV5-1
CDR3 protein: CASSLAPGGSYNEQFF

J gene: TRBJ1-1
V gene: TRBV27
CDR3 protein: CASSPHHRDREAFF

J gene: TRBJ1-1
V gene: TRBV18
CDR3 protein: CASSPTGGRDTEAFF

J gene: TRBJ2-7
V gene: TRBV28
CDR3 protein: CASSSPLGHSYEQYF

J gene: TRBJ2-7
V gene: TRBV4-3
CDR3 protein: CASSPVASSYEQYF

J gene: TRBJ2-3
V gene: TRBV5-8
CDR3 protein: CASSMRPSNTDTQYF

J gene: TRBJ2-1
V gene: TRBV7-5
CDR3 protein: CVRRGTGTSGRTRDEQFF

J gene: TRBJ1-2
V gene: TRBV15
CDR3 protein: CATSLDTYNYGYTF

J gene: TRBJ2-7
V gene: TRBV3-1/TRBV3-2
CDR3 protein: CASSQNPGSYNEQYF

J gene: TRBJ2-1
V gene: TRBV28
CDR3 protein: CASSLWGGASYNEQFF

J gene: TRBJ2-1
V gene: TRBV28
CDR3 protein: CASSLRGWEQFF

J gene: TRBJ2-1
V gene: TRBV4-2
CDR3 protein: CASNTPGDTSSYNEQFF

J gene: TRBJ2-7
V gene: TRBV28
CDR3 protein: CATRDRHYEQYF

J gene: TRBJ1-4
V gene: TRBV11-2
CDR3 protein: CASSPDRGRGEKLFF

J gene: TRBJ1-4
V gene: TRBV30
CDR3 protein: CASWNAREAEKLFF

J gene: TRBJ2-1
V gene: TRBV24-1
CDR3 protein: CATRPGGGGEQFF

J gene: TRBJ2-1
V gene: TRBV7-9
CDR3 protein: CASSPGGLAGVYNEQFF

J gene: TRBJ2-4
V gene: TRBV5-1
CDR3 protein: CASIGGQLSLLAKNIQYF

J gene: TRBJ2-2
V gene: TRBV12-3/TRBV12-4
CDR3 protein: CASRPGPQRELFF

J gene: TRBJ1-1
V gene: TRBV11-2
CDR3 protein: CASSLGKVGAFF

J gene: TRBJ2-5
V gene: TRBV18
CDR3 protein: CASSPDSQETQYF

J gene: TRBJ1-2
V gene: TRBV27
CDR3 protein: CASSPSSLYGYTF

J gene: TRBJ1-2
V gene: TRBV9
CDR3 protein: CASSDRVNYGYTF

J gene: TRBJ1-1
V gene: TRBV6-5
CDR3 protein: CASLGGATSYTEAFF

J gene: TRBJ1-2
V gene: TRBV2
CDR3 protein: CASSDSYGYTF

J gene: TRBJ2-7
V gene: TRBV6-5
CDR3 protein: CASSNDRETSYEQYF

J gene: TRBJ2-5
V gene: TRBV3-1/TRBV3-2
CDR3 protein: CASSQDPTKAELAGRETQYF

J gene: TRBJ2-7
V gene: TRBV27
CDR3 protein: CASSVRDGDYEQYF

J gene: TRBJ2-2
V gene: TRBV7-6
CDR3 protein: CASSLVGSYTGELFF

J gene: TRBJ1-2
V gene: TRBV6-5
CDR3 protein: CASSPQGTYGYTF

J gene: TRBJ1-6
V gene: TRBV11-2
CDR3 protein: CASSPGGVTYNSPLHF

J gene: TRBJ1-5
V gene: TRBV7-8
CDR3 protein: CASSQQGLDQPQHF

J gene: TRBJ1-1
V gene: TRBV19
CDR3 protein: CASNRGSTEAFF

J gene: TRBJ1-2
V gene: TRBV18
CDR3 protein: CASSPRGSNYGYTF

J gene: TRBJ1-6
V gene: TRBV27
CDR3 protein: CASSRDNNSPLHF